This TCR beta chain comes out of a study of blood T cells in healthy people across ages. Study-wide results and limits: Samples with more naive T cells showed higher observed beta diversity. As age increased, TCR beta diversity per million T cells fell in a roughly linear fashion.

Sample-barcoded 5' priming and a J-beta primer mix drove a second PCR of roughly 7 to 11 cycles. MiXCR, applied by TCRdb to the 5' RACE reads, yields one record per CDR3 protein. The table records hundreds of thousands of distinct CDR3 sequences, 60% to 80% of them present only once. Points on this clonotype: No antigen is known for it.

Trimming removed 0 bases from V and 6 bases from J; junction bases left unmatched: 8. This CDR3 has 16 residues. Germline V gene sequence: CDR1 MNHEY, CDR2 SMNVEV (reference sequence). Sequenced: blood. This TCR came from a young man in good health. This sequence joins TRBV27 and TRBJ2-1, with 7 positions matching TRBD2. The CDR3 sequence: CASSLSGAGAGNEQFF. DNA for the CDR3: TGTGCCAGCAGTTTATCAGGCGCGGGAGCAGGCAATGAGCAGTTCTTC.